This T cell receptor beta chain was documented in a study of blood T cell repertoires in COVID-19. The wider study: COVID-19 samples from acute and convalescent phases originated in the United States, Italy and Spain.

Original analysis: Quantification of nucleated cells was approximated via reference gene primer amplification. Some clones are missing from TCRdb's copy, which holds only in-frame ones; the method was immunoSEQ multiplex PCR. The DNA was the basis for D and trimming; V, J and clone size are from that table. There are tens of thousands of clones in the sample; 88% occur only once, and roughly a fifth lies in the top ten. CDR1 is SNHLY, CDR2 FYNNEI, per germline. V trimming: 9 bases; J trimming: 9 bases; junction bases outside the gene matches: 12. This CDR3 comprises 14 residues. The V gene is TRBV2, the J gene TRBJ1-5, with 9 bases identical to TRBD1. This receptor was obtained from a human donor in a cohort sampled during active COVID-19. Sequenced: peripheral blood. CDR3 DNA sequence: TGTGCCAGTCACCGGGGACAGGGCGAGCCGCCCCAGCATTTT. Encoded protein: CASHRGQGEPPQHF.